This TCR beta chain derives from a study of T cell responses to AZD1222 COVID-19 vaccine. Data came from immunoSEQ multiplex PCR; TCRdb stores just in-frame clones and leaves some out. Of over 100,000 clones listed, around 81% are singletons. Sequencing used peripheral blood, obtained on day 0 of AZD1222 vaccination. This TCR derives from an adult in good health.

The CDR3 DNA sequence: TGTGCCAGCAGGACTAGCCCCCGCACAGATACGCAGTATTTT. Translated: CASRTSPRTDTQYF. The genes are TRBV6-5 and TRBJ2-3; TRBD2 aligns across 7 bases. The germline gives CDR1 MNHEY, CDR2 SVGAGI. Trimming removed 6 bases from V and 1 base from J; junction bases left unmatched: 4. This CDR3 has 14 amino acids.